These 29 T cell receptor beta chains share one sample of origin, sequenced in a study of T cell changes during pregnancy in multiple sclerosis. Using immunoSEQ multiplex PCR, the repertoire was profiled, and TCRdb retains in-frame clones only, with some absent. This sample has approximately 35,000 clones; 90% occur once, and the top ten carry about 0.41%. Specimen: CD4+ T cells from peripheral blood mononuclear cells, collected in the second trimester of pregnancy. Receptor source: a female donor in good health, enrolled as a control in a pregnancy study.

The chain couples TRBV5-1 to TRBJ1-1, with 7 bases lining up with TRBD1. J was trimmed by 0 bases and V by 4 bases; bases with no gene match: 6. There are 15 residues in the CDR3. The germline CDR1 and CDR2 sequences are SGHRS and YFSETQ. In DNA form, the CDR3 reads TGCGCCAGCAGCCAAACGACAGGGATGAACACTGAAGCTTTCTTT. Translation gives CASSQTTGMNTEAFF.

Here the CDR3 DNA reads TGCAGTGCTAGAAGGGGGGGGGAGCAGTACTTC. Translating gives CSARRGGEQYF. The rearrangement joins TRBV20-1 to TRBJ2-7; TRBD2 might be the D (7 bases). Germline loops: CDR1 DFQATT, CDR2 SNEGSKA (reference sequence). Deletions cut 2 bases from V and 7 bases from J, with 9 bases between. The CDR3 is made up of 11 amino acids.

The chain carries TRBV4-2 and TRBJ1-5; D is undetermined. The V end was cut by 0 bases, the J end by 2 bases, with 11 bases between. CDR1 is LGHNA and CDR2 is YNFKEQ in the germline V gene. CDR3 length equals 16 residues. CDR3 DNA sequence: TGTGCCAGCAGCCAAGAACCGGAGGAGGGCAATCAGCCCCAGCATTTT. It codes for CASSQEPEEGNQPQHF.

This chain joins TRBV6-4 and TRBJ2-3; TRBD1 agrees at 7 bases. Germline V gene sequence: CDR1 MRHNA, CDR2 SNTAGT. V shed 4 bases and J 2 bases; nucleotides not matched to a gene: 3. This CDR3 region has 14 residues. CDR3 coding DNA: TGTGCCAGCAGTGCTACAGGGGACACAGATACGCAGTATTTT. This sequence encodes CASSATGDTDTQYF.

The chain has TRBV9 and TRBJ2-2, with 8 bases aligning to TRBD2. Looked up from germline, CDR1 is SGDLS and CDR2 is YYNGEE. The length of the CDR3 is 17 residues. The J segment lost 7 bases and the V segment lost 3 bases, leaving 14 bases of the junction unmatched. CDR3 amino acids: CASSAPGGGPVGGELFF. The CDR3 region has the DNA TGTGCCAGCAGCGCTCCCGGGGGGGGTCCGGTCGGCGGGGAGCTGTTTTTT. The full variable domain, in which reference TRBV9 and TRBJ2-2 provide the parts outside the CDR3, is DSGVTQTPKHLITATGQRVTLRCSPRSGDLSVYWYQQSLDQGLQFLIQYYNGEERAKGNILERFSAQQFPDLHSELNLSSLELGDSALYFCASSAPGGGPVGGELFFGEGSRLTVL.

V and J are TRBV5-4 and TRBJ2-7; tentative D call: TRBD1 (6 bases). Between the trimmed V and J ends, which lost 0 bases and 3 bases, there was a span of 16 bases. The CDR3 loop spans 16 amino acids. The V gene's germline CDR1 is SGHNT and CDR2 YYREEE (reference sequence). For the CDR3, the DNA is TGTGCCAGCAGCTTGGAGGCGGCAGGGGCTTTCTACGAGCAGTACTTC. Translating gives CASSLEAAGAFYEQYF.

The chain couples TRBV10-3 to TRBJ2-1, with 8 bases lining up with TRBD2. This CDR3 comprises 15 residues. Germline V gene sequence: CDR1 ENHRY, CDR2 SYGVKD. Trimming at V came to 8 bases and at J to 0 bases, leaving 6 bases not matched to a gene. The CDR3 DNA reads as TGTGCCATCCGCCGGGGACTAGGCTCCTACAATGAGCAGTTCTTC. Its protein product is CAIRRGLGSYNEQFF.

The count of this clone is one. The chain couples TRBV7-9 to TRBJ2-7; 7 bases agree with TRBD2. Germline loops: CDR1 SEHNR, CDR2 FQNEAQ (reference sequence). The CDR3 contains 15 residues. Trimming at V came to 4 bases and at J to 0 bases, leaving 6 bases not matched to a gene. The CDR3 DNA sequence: TGTGCCAGCAGCTCTCTAGGGGAGGGCTCCTACGAGCAGTACTTC. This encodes CASSSLGEGSYEQYF.

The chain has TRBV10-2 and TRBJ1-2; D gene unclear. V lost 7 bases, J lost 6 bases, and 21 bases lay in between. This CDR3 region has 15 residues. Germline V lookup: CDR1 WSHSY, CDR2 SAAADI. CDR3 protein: CASKETVWVEDGYTF. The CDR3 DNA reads TGCGCCAGCAAGGAAACGGTTTGGGTTGAGGATGGCTACACCTTC.

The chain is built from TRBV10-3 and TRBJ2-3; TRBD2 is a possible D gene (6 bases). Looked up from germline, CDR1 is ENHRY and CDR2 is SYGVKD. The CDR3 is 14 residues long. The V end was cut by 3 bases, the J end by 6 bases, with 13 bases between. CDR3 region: CAISETTRGDTQYF. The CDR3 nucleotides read TGTGCCATCAGTGAAACGACTAGAGGGGATACGCAGTATTTT.

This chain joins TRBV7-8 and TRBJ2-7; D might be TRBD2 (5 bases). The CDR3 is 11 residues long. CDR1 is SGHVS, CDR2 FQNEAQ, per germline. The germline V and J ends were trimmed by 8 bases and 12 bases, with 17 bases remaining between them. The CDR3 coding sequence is TGTGCCAGCGGTCCCGCCCTAGCAGTGTACTTC. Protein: CASGPALAVYF.

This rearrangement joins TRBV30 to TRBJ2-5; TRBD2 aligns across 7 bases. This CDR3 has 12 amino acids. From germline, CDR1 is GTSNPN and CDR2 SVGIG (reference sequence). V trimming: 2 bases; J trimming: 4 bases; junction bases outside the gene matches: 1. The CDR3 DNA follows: TGTGCCTGGAGTTGGGGGGGAGAGACCCAGTACTTC. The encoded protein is CAWSWGGETQYF.

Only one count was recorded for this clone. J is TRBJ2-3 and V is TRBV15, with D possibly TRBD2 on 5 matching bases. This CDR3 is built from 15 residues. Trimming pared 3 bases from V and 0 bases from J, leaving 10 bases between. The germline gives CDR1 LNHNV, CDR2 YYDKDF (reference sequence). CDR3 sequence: CATSRAGESTDTQYF. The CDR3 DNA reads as TGTGCCACCAGCAGGGCCGGGGAAAGCACAGATACGCAGTATTTT. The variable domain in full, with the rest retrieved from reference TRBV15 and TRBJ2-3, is DAMVIQNPRYQVTQFGKPVTLSCSQTLNHNVMYWYQQKSSQAPKLLFHYYDKDFNNEADTPDNFQSRRPNTSFCFLDIRSPGLGDTAMYLCATSRAGESTDTQYFGPGTRLTVL.

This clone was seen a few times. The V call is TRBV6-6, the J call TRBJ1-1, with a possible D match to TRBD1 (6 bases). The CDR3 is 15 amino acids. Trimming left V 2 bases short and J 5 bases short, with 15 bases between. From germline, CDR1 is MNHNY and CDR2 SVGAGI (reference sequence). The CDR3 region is CASSYAPQGGTEAFF. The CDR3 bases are TGTGCCAGCAGTTACGCCCCACAGGGCGGGACTGAAGCTTTCTTT.

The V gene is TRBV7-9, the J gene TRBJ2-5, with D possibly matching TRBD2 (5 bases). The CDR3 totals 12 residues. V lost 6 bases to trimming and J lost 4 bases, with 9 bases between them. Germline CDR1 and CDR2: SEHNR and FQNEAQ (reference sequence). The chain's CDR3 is CASRSRGETQYF. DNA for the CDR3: TGTGCCAGCAGGTCCCGGGGAGAGACCCAGTACTTC.

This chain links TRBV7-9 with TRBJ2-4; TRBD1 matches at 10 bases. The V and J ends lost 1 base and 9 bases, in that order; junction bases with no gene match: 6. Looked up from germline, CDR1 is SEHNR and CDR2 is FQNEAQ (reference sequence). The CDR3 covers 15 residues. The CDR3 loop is CASSLETGGGGIQYF. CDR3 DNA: TGTGCCAGCAGCTTAGAGACAGGGGGCGGGGGCATTCAGTACTTC.

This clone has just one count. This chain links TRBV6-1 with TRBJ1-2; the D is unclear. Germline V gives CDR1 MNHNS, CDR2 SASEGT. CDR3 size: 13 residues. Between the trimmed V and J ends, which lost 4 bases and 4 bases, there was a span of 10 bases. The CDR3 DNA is TGTGCCAGCAGTGTGCACCCGGGCTATGGCTACACCTTC. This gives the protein CASSVHPGYGYTF.

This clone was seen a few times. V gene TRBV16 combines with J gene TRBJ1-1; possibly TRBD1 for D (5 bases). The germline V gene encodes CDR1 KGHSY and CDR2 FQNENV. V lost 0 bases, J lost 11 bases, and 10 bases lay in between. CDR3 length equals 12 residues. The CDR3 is CASSQSRALAFF. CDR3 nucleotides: TGTGCCAGCAGCCAATCCAGGGCTCTGGCTTTCTTT.

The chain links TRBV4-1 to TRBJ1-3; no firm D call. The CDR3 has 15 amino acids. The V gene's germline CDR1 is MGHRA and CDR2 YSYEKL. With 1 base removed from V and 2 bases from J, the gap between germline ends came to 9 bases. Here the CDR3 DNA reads TGCGCCAGCAGCCAAGTGGTGACAACTGGAAACACCATATATTTT. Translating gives CASSQVVTTGNTIYF.

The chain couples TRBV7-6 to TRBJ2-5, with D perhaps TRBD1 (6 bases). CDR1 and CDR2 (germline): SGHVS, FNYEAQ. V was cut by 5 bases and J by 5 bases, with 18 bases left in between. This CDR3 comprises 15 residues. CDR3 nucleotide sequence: TGTGCCAGCAGCCGAGACCAACAGGGTGCCGAGACCCAGTACTTC. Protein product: CASSRDQQGAETQYF.

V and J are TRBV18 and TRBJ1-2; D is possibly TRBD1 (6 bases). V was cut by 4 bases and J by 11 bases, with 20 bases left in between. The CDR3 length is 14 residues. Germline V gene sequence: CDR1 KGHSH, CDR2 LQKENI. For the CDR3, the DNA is TGTGCCAGCTCACAGGCACGAGGCGGGGGGCGTTACACCTTC. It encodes CASSQARGGGRYTF. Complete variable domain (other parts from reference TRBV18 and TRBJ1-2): NAGVMQNPRHLVRRRGQEARLRCSPMKGHSHVYWYRQLPEEGLKFMVYLQKENIIDESGMPKERFSAEFPKEGPSILRIQQVVRGDSAAYFCASSQARGGGRYTFGSGTRLTVV.

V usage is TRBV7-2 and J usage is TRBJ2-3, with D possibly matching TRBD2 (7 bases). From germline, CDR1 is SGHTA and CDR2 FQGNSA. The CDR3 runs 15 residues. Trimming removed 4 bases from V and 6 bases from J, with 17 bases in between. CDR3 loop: CASSSPRGARDTQYF. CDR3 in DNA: TGTGCCAGCAGCTCCCCCCGGGGGGCGCGGGATACGCAGTATTTT.

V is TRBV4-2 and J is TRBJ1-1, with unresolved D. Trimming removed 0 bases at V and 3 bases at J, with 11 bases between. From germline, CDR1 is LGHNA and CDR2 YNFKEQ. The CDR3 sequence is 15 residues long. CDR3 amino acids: CASSQELRDHTEAFF. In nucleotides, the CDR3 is TGTGCCAGCAGCCAAGAACTACGGGATCACACTGAAGCTTTCTTT.

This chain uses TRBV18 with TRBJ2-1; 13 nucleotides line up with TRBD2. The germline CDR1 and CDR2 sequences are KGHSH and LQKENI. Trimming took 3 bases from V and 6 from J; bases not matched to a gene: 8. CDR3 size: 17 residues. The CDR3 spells CASSPNTRLAGGNEQFF. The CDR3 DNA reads TGTGCCAGCTCACCGAACACGAGACTAGCGGGGGGCAATGAGCAGTTCTTC.

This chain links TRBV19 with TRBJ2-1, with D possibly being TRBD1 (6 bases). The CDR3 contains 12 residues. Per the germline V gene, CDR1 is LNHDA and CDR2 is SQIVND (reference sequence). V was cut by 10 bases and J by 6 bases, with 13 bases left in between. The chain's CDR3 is CATQLGGNEQFF. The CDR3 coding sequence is TGTGCCACCCAGCTAGGGGGCAATGAGCAGTTCTTC.

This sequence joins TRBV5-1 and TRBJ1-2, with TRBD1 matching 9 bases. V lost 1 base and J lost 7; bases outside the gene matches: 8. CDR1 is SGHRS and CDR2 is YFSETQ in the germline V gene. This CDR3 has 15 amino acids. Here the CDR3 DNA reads TGCGCCAGCAGCTTGACCGCGACAGGGGGGGGTGGCTACACCTTC. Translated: CASSLTATGGGGYTF.

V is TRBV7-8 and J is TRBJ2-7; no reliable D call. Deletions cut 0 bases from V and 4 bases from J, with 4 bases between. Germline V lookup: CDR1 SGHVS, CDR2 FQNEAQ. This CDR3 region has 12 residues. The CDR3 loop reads CASSLARYEQYF. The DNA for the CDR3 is TGTGCCAGCAGCTTAGCGCGATACGAGCAGTACTTC.

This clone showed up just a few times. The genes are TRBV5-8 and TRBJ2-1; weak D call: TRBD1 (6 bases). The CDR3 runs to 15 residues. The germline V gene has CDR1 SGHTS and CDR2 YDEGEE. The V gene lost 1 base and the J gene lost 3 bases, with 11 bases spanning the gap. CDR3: CASSLSGAGYNEQFF. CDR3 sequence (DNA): TGTGCCAGCAGCTTGTCAGGGGCCGGCTACAATGAGCAGTTCTTC.

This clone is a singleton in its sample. The CDR3 DNA reads as TGTGCCAGCAGTGCTTCGGGTGCTGGGGTGCAGGGGAGCGAGCAGTACTTC. This encodes CASSASGAGVQGSEQYF. This chain joins TRBV6-1 and TRBJ2-7; possible D gene TRBD1, 6 bases. CDR3 length: 17 residues. CDR1 and CDR2 from the germline V gene are MNHNS and SASEGT. The V gene lost 4 bases and the J gene lost 6 bases, with 25 bases spanning the gap.